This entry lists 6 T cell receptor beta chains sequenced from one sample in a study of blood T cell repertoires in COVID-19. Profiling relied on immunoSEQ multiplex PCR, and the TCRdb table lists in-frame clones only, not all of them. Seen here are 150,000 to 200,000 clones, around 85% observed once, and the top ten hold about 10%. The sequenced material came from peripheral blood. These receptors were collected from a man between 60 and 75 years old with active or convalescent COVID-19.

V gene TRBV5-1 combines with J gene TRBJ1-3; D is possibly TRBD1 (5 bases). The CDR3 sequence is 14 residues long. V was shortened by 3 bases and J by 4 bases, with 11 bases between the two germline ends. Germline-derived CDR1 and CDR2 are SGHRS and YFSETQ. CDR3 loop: CASSWGGDGNTIYF. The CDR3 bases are TGCGCCAGCAGCTGGGGCGGGGACGGAAACACCATATATTTT.

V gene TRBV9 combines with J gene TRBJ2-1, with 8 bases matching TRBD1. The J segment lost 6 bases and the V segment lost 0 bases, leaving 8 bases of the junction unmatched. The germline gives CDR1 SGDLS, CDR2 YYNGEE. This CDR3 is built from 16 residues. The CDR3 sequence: CASSVGPGTGPNEQFF. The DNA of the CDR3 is TGTGCCAGCAGCGTAGGGCCCGGGACAGGTCCCAATGAGCAGTTCTTC.

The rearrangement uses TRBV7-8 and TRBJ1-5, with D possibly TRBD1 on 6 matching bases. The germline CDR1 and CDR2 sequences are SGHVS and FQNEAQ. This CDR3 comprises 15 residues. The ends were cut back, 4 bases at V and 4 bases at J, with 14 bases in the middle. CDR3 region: CASSSLGTSNQPQHF. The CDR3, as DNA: TGTGCCAGCAGCTCTCTAGGGACATCGAATCAGCCCCAGCATTTT.

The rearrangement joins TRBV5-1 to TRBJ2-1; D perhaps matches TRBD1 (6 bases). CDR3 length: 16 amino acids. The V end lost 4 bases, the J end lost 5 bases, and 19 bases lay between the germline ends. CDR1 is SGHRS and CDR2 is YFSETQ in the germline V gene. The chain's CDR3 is CASSEGSGVGNNEQFF. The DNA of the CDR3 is TGCGCCAGCAGCGAAGGTTCAGGGGTCGGGAACAATGAGCAGTTCTTC.

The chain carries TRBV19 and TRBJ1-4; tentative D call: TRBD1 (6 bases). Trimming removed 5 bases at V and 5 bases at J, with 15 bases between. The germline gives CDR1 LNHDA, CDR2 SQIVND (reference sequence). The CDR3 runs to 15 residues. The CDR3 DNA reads TGTGCCAGTAGTCTCTTGGACAGCCAAAATGAAAAACTGTTTTTT. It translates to CASSLLDSQNEKLFF.

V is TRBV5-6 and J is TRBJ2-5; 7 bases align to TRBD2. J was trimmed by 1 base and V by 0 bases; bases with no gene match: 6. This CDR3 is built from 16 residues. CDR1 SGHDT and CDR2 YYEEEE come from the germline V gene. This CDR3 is CASSLGAGVVQETQYF. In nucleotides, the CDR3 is TGTGCCAGCAGCTTGGGTGCGGGGGTGGTCCAAGAGACCCAGTACTTC.